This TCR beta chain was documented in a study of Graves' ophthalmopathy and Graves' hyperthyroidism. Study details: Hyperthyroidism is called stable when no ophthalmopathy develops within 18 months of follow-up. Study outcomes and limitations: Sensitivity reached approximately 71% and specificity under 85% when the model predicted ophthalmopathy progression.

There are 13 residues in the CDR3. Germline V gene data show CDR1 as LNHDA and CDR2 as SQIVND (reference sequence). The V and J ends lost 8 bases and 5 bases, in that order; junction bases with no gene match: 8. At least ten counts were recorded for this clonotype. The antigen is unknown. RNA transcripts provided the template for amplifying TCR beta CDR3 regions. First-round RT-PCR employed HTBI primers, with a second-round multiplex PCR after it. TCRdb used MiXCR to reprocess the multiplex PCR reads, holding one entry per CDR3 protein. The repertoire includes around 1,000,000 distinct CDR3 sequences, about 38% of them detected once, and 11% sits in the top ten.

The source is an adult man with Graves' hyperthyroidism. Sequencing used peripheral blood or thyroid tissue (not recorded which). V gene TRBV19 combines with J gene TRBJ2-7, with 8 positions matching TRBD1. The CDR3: CASSTGGDDEQYF. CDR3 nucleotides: TGTGCCAGTTCCACAGGGGGTGACGACGAGCAGTACTTC.